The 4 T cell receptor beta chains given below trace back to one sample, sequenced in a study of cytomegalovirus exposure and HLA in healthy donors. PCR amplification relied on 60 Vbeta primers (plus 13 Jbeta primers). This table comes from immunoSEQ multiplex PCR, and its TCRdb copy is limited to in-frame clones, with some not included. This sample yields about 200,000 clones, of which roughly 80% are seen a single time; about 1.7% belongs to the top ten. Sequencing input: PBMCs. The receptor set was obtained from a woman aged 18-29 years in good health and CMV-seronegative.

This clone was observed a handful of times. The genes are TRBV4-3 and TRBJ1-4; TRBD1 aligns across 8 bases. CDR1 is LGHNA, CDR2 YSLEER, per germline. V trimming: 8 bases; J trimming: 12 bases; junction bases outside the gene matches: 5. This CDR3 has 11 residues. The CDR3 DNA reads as TGCGCCAGCGGACAGGGACGGGAACTGTTTTTT. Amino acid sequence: CASGQGRELFF.

Here the CDR3 DNA reads TGTGCCAGCAGCTTGTACCCGGGGGAGTACCAAGAGACCCAGTACTTC. Protein sequence: CASSLYPGEYQETQYF. The chain uses TRBV5-6 and TRBJ2-5; a weak D match, TRBD2 (6 bases). V lost 1 base, J lost 0 bases, and 13 bases lay in between. Germline lookup yields CDR1 SGHDT and CDR2 YYEEEE. CDR3 size: 16 residues.

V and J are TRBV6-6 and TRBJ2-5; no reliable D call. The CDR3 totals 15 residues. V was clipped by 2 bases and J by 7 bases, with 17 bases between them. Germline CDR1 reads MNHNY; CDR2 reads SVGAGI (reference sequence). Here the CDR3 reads CASSYEAATVRTQYF. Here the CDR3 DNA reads TGTGCCAGCAGTTACGAGGCAGCTACGGTCCGGACCCAGTACTTC.

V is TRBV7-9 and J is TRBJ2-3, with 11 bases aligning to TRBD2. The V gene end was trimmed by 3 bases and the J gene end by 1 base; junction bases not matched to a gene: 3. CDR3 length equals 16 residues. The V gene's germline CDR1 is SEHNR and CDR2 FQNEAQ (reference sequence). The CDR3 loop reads CASSFGTSGGTDTQYF. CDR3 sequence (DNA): TGTGCCAGCAGCTTCGGGACTAGCGGAGGCACAGATACGCAGTATTTT.